This entry lists 32 T cell receptor beta chains sequenced from one sample in a study of T cells in Graves' hyperthyroidism and ophthalmopathy. The TCR beta CDR3 regions underwent amplification using RNA transcripts as the source. The HTBI primer set drove a first-round RT-PCR of the TCR CDR3. TCRdb recomputed calls from the multiplex PCR reads with MiXCR, one row per CDR3 protein. This table has hundreds of thousands of distinct CDR3 sequences, roughly 46% appearing once. The sequenced sample consisted of peripheral blood or thyroid tissue (not recorded which). The receptors were gathered from an adult man with Graves' disease, either hyperthyroidism or ophthalmopathy (not recorded which).

With regard to this clonotype: With a much larger clone just one base away, this may be a read error. The chain couples TRBV2 to TRBJ2-5; 9 bases agree with TRBD1. CDR3 length equals 15 residues. Germline V gene lookup returns CDR1 SNHLY and CDR2 FYNNEI. The CDR3 here is CSSSETTGGRETQYF. The CDR3 region has the DNA TGTTCCAGCAGTGAAACCACAGGGGGCAGGGAGACCCAGTACTTC.

This clonotype was recorded once. The chain uses TRBV20-1 and TRBJ1-1; 10 positions match TRBD1. Trimming removed 5 bases from V and 4 bases from J; junction bases left unmatched: 4. The length of the CDR3 is 13 residues. CDR1 is DFQATT, CDR2 SNEGSKA, per germline (reference sequence). CDR3 DNA sequence: TGCAGTGCTGCCGGGACAGGGGCCACTGAAGCTTTCTTT. Translation gives CSAAGTGATEAFF.

The sample holds a few counts of this clonotype. The V and J genes are TRBV5-8 and TRBJ1-2, with D tentatively TRBD1 (6 bases). Germline CDR1 SGHTS, CDR2 YDEGEE. V was clipped by 0 bases and J by 1 base, with 7 bases between them. This CDR3 has 14 amino acids. The CDR3 sequence: CASSLVDSNYGYTF. CDR3 in DNA: TGTGCCAGCAGCTTGGTGGACAGTAACTATGGCTACACCTTC.

The chain links TRBV19 to TRBJ1-1; 7 bases match TRBD1. J lost 9 bases, V lost 0 bases, and 4 bases had no gene match. The CDR3 has 13 amino acids. The germline CDR1 and CDR2 sequences are LNHDA and SQIVND (reference sequence). The chain's CDR3 is CASSIDRGAQAFF. CDR3 in DNA: TGTGCCAGTAGTATAGACAGGGGGGCACAAGCTTTCTTT.

This clonotype was observed a single time. A much larger clone lies a single base off, so this may be a read error. The chain employs TRBV7-3 and TRBJ1-2; 7 nucleotides agree with TRBD1. Germline V gene data show CDR1 as SGHTA and CDR2 as FQGTGA. CDR3 size: 15 residues. V was pared by 5 bases and J by 5 bases, with 11 bases of the junction left unmatched. The CDR3 loop reads CASSPQTGLQYGYTF. CDR3 DNA sequence: TGTGCCAGCAGCCCCCAGACAGGGCTGCAGTATGGCTACACCTTC.

The genes are TRBV2 and TRBJ1-4; no definite D call. Germline CDR1 reads SNHLY; CDR2 reads FYNNEI. The CDR3 consists of 15 residues. The germline V and J ends were trimmed by 4 bases and 0 bases, with 9 bases remaining between them. DNA of the CDR3: TGTGCCAGCAGTGCGGCCCTTGCAACTAATGAAAAACTGTTTTTT. Protein sequence: CASSAALATNEKLFF.

CDR3 sequence (DNA): TGTGCCACCGTTGTGGGACAGGGGAGCTCTGGGGCCAACGTCCTGACTTTC. Its protein is CATVVGQGSSGANVLTF. This chain joins TRBV2 and TRBJ2-6, with 10 bases matching TRBD1. Trimming at V came to 10 bases and at J to 0 bases, leaving 9 bases not matched to a gene. Germline values: CDR1 SNHLY, CDR2 FYNNEI. The length of the CDR3 is 17 residues. Full variable domain (remainder filled in from reference TRBV2 and TRBJ2-6): EPEVTQTPSHQVTQMGQEVILRCVPISNHLYFYWYRQILGQKVEFLVSFYNNEISEKSEIFDDQFSVERPDGSNFTLKIRSTKLEDSAMYFCATVVGQGSSGANVLTFGAGSRLTVL.

This clonotype was counted at least ten times. The chain has TRBV24-1 and TRBJ2-5; D is unresolved. The CDR3 runs 14 residues. The germline V gene has CDR1 KGHDR and CDR2 SFDVKD. The V gene lost 2 bases and the J gene lost 7 bases, with 13 bases spanning the gap. The CDR3 loop is CATSDYAGRSTQYF. The CDR3 bases are TGTGCCACCAGTGATTACGCAGGACGGTCGACCCAGTACTTC.

This chain joins TRBV19 and TRBJ1-2; D remains unclear. The germline gives CDR1 LNHDA, CDR2 SQIVND (reference sequence). This CDR3 has 11 residues. Trimming removed 11 bases at V and 2 bases at J, with 9 bases between. The CDR3: CAWSGNYGYTF. The DNA for the CDR3 is TGTGCCTGGAGTGGAAACTATGGCTACACCTTC.

The J gene is TRBJ1-2, the V gene TRBV12-3 or TRBV12-4; tentative D call: TRBD1 (6 bases). The CDR3 totals 12 residues. Trimming shortened V by 4 bases and J by 8 bases, and 11 bases separated the two germline ends. The CDR3 region is CASSSRGQGYTF. CDR3 bases: TGTGCCAGCAGTTCTCGGGGGCAAGGCTACACCTTC.

This CDR3 reads CASSLVYRDRVDETQYF. The CDR3 DNA is TGTGCCAGCAGCTTAGTATACCGGGACAGGGTGGATGAGACCCAGTACTTC. The rearrangement uses TRBV7-2 and TRBJ2-5; 9 positions agree with TRBD1. The germline V gene has CDR1 SGHTA and CDR2 FQGNSA. J was trimmed by 5 bases and V by 1 base; bases with no gene match: 11. This CDR3 is built from 17 residues.

V gene TRBV12-3 or TRBV12-4 combines with J gene TRBJ1-1; D is possibly TRBD1 (6 bases). Trimming took off 3 bases at V and 1 base at J, with 18 bases between the two ends. The CDR3 runs to 17 residues. CDR3 coding DNA: TGTGCCAGCAGTTTCCCCGGGACAACGGACCCGAACACTGAAGCTTTCTTT. It specifies CASSFPGTTDPNTEAFF.

Ten or more counts support this clonotype. The chain carries TRBV7-8 and TRBJ1-5, with 7 bases that match TRBD1. Germline V gene lookup returns CDR1 SGHVS and CDR2 FQNEAQ. Unmatched junction bases numbered 4, after V lost 5 bases and J lost 3 bases. There are 14 residues in the CDR3. This CDR3 reads CASSDDRANQPQHF. Written as DNA, the CDR3 is TGTGCCAGCAGCGACGACAGGGCCAATCAGCCCCAGCATTTT. Complete variable domain (other parts from reference TRBV7-8 and TRBJ1-5): GAGVSQSPRYKVAKRGQDVALRCDPISGHVSLFWYQQALGQGPEFLTYFQNEAQLDKSGLPSDRFFAERPEGSVSTLKIQRTQQEDSAVYLCASSDDRANQPQHFGDGTRLSIL.

In its sample, this clonotype was seen many times. V is TRBV20-1 and J is TRBJ2-7; D call uncertain. This CDR3 has 10 amino acids. Trimming stripped 6 bases from V and 3 bases from J, with 6 bases between. From germline, CDR1 is DFQATT and CDR2 SNEGSKA (reference sequence). The CDR3 spells CSAVGYEQYF. The CDR3 nucleotides are TGCAGTGCGGTCGGCTACGAGCAGTACTTC.

This clonotype was counted once. The gene calls are TRBV11-2 and TRBJ1-5, with 9 bases lining up with TRBD1. V trimming: 9 bases; J trimming: 4 bases; junction bases outside the gene matches: 10. This CDR3 contains 15 residues. Germline lookup yields CDR1 SGHAT and CDR2 FQNNGV. CDR3 protein: CASSMNRGRNQPQHF. The CDR3 bases are TGTGCCAGTAGTATGAACAGGGGGCGAAATCAGCCCCAGCATTTT. Full variable domain (rest looked up from reference TRBV11-2 and TRBJ1-5): EAGVAQSPRYKIIEKRQSVAFWCNPISGHATLYWYQQILGQGPKLLIQFQNNGVVDDSQLPKDRFSAERLKGVDSTLKIQPAKLEDSAVYLCASSMNRGRNQPQHFGDGTRLSIL.

This clonotype showed up just a few times. This chain links TRBV7-9 with TRBJ1-3; D perhaps matches TRBD1 (5 bases). Trimming took 5 bases from V and 8 from J, leaving 13 bases between them. Germline loops: CDR1 SEHNR, CDR2 FQNEAQ (reference sequence). The CDR3 sequence is 13 residues long. DNA for the CDR3: TGTGCCAGCAGCCCGGCGCCGGGGGACACCATATATTTT. Its translation is CASSPAPGDTIYF.

There are a few counts of this clonotype. J is TRBJ2-7 and V is TRBV7-9; 13 positions match TRBD2. Germline V gene sequence: CDR1 SEHNR, CDR2 FQNEAQ (reference sequence). The junction had 8 bases not matched to a gene; V was cut back by 5 bases and J by 4 bases. The CDR3 sequence is 16 residues long. CDR3 in DNA: TGTGCCAGCAGCCGGAAAAGACTAGCGGGAGGATACGAGCAGTACTTC. Translated, it gives CASSRKRLAGGYEQYF.

Details on this clonotype: Being one base from a much bigger clone, this may be a read error. The chain's CDR3 is CAVRRDGQETQYF. The CDR3 nucleotides read TGTGCCGTCAGAAGGGACGGACAAGAGACCCAGTACTTC. V gene TRBV10-3 combines with J gene TRBJ2-5; TRBD1 or TRBD2 may be the D gene (5 bases each). Germline V gene lookup returns CDR1 ENHRY and CDR2 SYGVKD. CDR3 length: 13 amino acids.

This chain connects TRBV29-1 to TRBJ2-5; D ambiguous. CDR3 length: 13 amino acids. V was shortened by 6 bases and J by 0 bases, with 11 bases between the two germline ends. Germline values: CDR1 SQVTM, CDR2 ANQGSEA. The CDR3 loop is CSVLGVDQETQYF. CDR3 DNA sequence: TGCAGCGTCCTAGGAGTTGACCAAGAGACCCAGTACTTC.

In DNA, the CDR3 is TGTGCCAGCAGCTTAACCAGGGGGCGCAGCGAGGACACCTCTAGAGAGACCCAGTACTTC. It encodes CASSLTRGRSEDTSRETQYF. The chain has TRBV7-2 and TRBJ2-5, with 8 positions matching TRBD1. Per germline, CDR1 SGHTA and CDR2 FQGNSA. Trimming removed 2 bases from V and 4 bases from J; junction bases left unmatched: 21. This CDR3 is built from 20 residues.

This clonotype was seen a handful of times. The chain uses TRBV11-2 and TRBJ2-7; D is ambiguous. This CDR3 comprises 12 residues. The V and J ends lost 4 bases and 4 bases respectively, with 8 bases between them. Germline V gives CDR1 SGHAT, CDR2 FQNNGV. The CDR3 DNA sequence: TGTGCCAGCAGCTCCCCGAGATACGAGCAGTACTTC. Translation: CASSSPRYEQYF.

V gene TRBV7-9 combines with J gene TRBJ1-1; 8 bases are shared with TRBD1. Per the germline V gene, CDR1 is SEHNR and CDR2 is FQNEAQ (reference sequence). CDR3 size: 17 residues. Trimming removed 4 bases from V and 4 bases from J; junction bases left unmatched: 14. The CDR3 bases are TGTGCCAGCAGCTGGGGGGGGCAGGGGGCGCTCGGCACTGAAGCTTTCTTT. It codes for CASSWGGQGALGTEAFF.

This clonotype was seen repeatedly, ten times or more. The chain joins TRBV2 to TRBJ1-4; 10 bases match TRBD1. Looked up from germline, CDR1 is SNHLY and CDR2 is FYNNEI. The CDR3 has 14 amino acids. V shed 7 bases and J 6 bases; nucleotides not matched to a gene: 5. The CDR3 sequence is CASKTGTGDEKLFF. The CDR3 DNA reads as TGTGCCAGCAAGACCGGGACAGGGGATGAAAAACTGTTTTTT.

This clonotype showed up just a few times. The V gene is TRBV20-1, the J gene TRBJ2-2; 8 bases fit TRBD1. CDR1 is DFQATT, CDR2 SNEGSKA, per germline (reference sequence). Unmatched junction bases numbered 4, after V lost 5 bases and J lost 5 bases. The CDR3 totals 13 residues. CDR3 DNA sequence: TGCAGTGCTCCCCGGACAGGGACCGGGGAGCTGTTTTTT. The encoded protein is CSAPRTGTGELFF.

This clonotype was seen ten or more times. This sequence joins TRBV7-9 and TRBJ2-7; 7 bases are shared with TRBD1. The V and J ends lost 5 bases and 5 bases, in that order; junction bases with no gene match: 9. In germline, CDR1 is SEHNR, CDR2 FQNEAQ (reference sequence). The CDR3 runs 14 residues. The CDR3 sequence: CASSLDRVGNEQYF. The CDR3 nucleotides read TGTGCCAGCAGCCTTGACAGGGTAGGCAACGAGCAGTACTTC. Full variable domain (remainder filled in from reference TRBV7-9 and TRBJ2-7): DTGVSQNPRHKITKRGQNVTFRCDPISEHNRLYWYRQTLGQGPEFLTYFQNEAQLEKSRLLSDRFSAERPKGSFSTLEIQRTEQGDSAMYLCASSLDRVGNEQYFGPGTRLTVT.

The chain is built from TRBV7-2 and TRBJ2-2; D is ambiguous. V lost 1 base and J lost 3, with 9 bases in between. Germline V CDR1 and CDR2: SGHTA, FQGNSA. This CDR3 comprises 15 residues. CDR3 nucleotides: TGTGCCAGCAGCTTAGACGGGTTGTACACCGGGGAGCTGTTTTTT. Protein product: CASSLDGLYTGELFF. Full variable domain (outside the CDR3, taken from reference TRBV7-2 and TRBJ2-2): GAGVSQSPSNKVTEKGKDVELRCDPISGHTALYWYRQSLGQGLEFLIYFQGNSAPDKSGLPSDRFSAERTGGSVSTLTIQRTQQEDSAVYLCASSLDGLYTGELFFGEGSRLTVL.

This clonotype appeared a few times. The chain couples TRBV7-9 to TRBJ1-2, with D possibly matching TRBD1 (5 bases). The V and J ends lost 5 bases and 4 bases respectively, with 14 bases between them. The CDR3 has 14 amino acids. Looked up from germline, CDR1 is SEHNR and CDR2 is FQNEAQ (reference sequence). Written as DNA, the CDR3 is TGTGCCAGCAGCGGACAAGGGAAGGCCTATGGCTACACCTTC. Translating gives CASSGQGKAYGYTF.

The chain joins TRBV19 to TRBJ1-2, with D unresolved. The CDR3 consists of 13 residues. V gave up 7 bases and J gave up 8 bases, with 17 bases separating them. The germline V gene encodes CDR1 LNHDA and CDR2 SQIVND (reference sequence). In DNA, the CDR3 is TGTGCCAGTACGGCCCGGGGAGCAGACGGCTACACCTTC. It specifies CASTARGADGYTF. Full variable domain (outside the CDR3, taken from reference TRBV19 and TRBJ1-2): DGGITQSPKYLFRKEGQNVTLSCEQNLNHDAMYWYRQDPGQGLRLIYYSQIVNDFQKGDIAEGYSVSREKKESFPLTVTSAQKNPTAFYLCASTARGADGYTFGSGTRLTVV.

In regard to this clonotype: One junction end disagrees with the germline gene, perhaps due to a read error. This chain links TRBV7-9 with TRBJ2-2; tentative D call: TRBD2 (6 bases). Germline V gives CDR1 SEHNR, CDR2 FQNEAQ (reference sequence). The CDR3 has 15 residues. The CDR3 DNA sequence: TGCACCAGCAGCGGGTCGGGGGTAAACACCGGGGAGCTGTTTTTT. Encoded protein: CTSSGSGVNTGELFF.

This clonotype was detected a few times. The J gene is TRBJ2-7, the V gene TRBV5-1, with 9 bases aligning to TRBD2. Germline CDR1 reads SGHRS; CDR2 reads YFSETQ. V lost 1 base and J lost 3; bases outside the gene matches: 8. The CDR3 is 16 amino acids. The CDR3 region is CASSLRFGSGSYEQYF. CDR3 nucleotide sequence: TGCGCCAGCAGCTTGAGGTTTGGTAGCGGGAGCTACGAGCAGTACTTC.

The chain combines TRBV2 with TRBJ1-2; the D is unclear. Per germline, CDR1 SNHLY and CDR2 FYNNEI. The CDR3 is made up of 15 amino acids. V lost 2 bases, J lost 7 bases, and 17 bases lay in between. CDR3 in DNA: TGTGCCAGCAGTGAATCCGTAACAGCCTATGGTGGCTACACCTTC. Protein sequence: CASSESVTAYGGYTF.

The chain recombines TRBV9 with TRBJ1-4; TRBD1 matches at 7 bases. The J segment lost 7 bases and the V segment lost 3 bases, leaving 3 bases of the junction unmatched. Germline CDR1 SGDLS, CDR2 YYNGEE. The CDR3 has 13 residues. The CDR3 region has the DNA TGTGCCAGCAGCGAACAGGGGAGTGAAAAACTGTTTTTT. This codes for CASSEQGSEKLFF.